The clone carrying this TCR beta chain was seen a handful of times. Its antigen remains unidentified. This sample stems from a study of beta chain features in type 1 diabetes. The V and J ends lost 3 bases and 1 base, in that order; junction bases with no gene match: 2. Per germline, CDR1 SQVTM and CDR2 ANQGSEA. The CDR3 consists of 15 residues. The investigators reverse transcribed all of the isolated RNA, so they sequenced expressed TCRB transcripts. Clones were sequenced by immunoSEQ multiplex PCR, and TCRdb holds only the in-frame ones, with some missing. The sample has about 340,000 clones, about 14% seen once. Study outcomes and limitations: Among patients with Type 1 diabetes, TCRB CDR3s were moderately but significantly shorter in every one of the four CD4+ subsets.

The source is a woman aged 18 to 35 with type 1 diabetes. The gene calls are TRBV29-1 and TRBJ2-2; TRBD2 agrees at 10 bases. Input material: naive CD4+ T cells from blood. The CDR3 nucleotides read TGCAGCGTTGATAGCGGGAGGCAGAACACCGGGGAGCTGTTTTTT. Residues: CSVDSGRQNTGELFF.